One and the same sample provided the 3 T cell receptor beta chains below, sequenced in a study of response to subunit inactivated influenza vaccine. TCRdb reprocessed the RT-PCR reads via MiXCR and lists one record per CDR3 protein. The table includes 650,000 to 800,000 distinct CDR3 sequences, approximately 15% detected once. Source: PBMCs from blood, taken roughly 2 weeks before vaccination. The receptors were sampled from a man in his fifties or sixties who received an inactivated influenza vaccine.

This chain connects TRBV6-1 to TRBJ2-1, with 9 bases matching TRBD2. Germline values: CDR1 MNHNS, CDR2 SASEGT. The J segment lost 6 bases and the V segment lost 6 bases, leaving 6 bases of the junction unmatched. CDR3 size: 14 residues. CDR3 in amino acids: CASRLSGGGNEQFF. In DNA form, the CDR3 reads TGTGCCAGCAGACTTAGCGGGGGCGGCAATGAGCAGTTCTTC.

This rearrangement joins TRBV13 to TRBJ2-7; D unresolved. Germline values: CDR1 PRHDT, CDR2 FYEKMQ (reference sequence). The CDR3 extends over 12 amino acids. Between the trimmed V and J ends, which lost 1 base and 5 bases, there was a span of 6 bases. CDR3 sequence: CASSLEVDEQYF. The CDR3 DNA sequence: TGTGCCAGCAGCTTAGAGGTAGACGAGCAGTACTTC.

J is TRBJ2-1 and V is TRBV4-2, with TRBD2 as a possible D gene (7 bases). Germline V gives CDR1 LGHNA, CDR2 YNFKEQ. V shed 2 bases and J shed 8 bases, with 19 bases lying between them. The CDR3 sequence is 16 residues long. The chain's CDR3 is CASSQSSGAGVYEQFF. The DNA for the CDR3 is TGTGCCAGCAGCCAATCCTCGGGGGCGGGAGTCTATGAGCAGTTCTTC.